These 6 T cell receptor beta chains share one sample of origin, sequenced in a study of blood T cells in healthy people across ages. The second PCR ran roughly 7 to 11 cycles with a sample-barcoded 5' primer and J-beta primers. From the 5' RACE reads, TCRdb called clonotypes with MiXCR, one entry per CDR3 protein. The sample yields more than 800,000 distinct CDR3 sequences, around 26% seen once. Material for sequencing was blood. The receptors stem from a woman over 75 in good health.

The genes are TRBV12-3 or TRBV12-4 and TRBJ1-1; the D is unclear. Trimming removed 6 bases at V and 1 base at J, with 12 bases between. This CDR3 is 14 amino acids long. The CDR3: CASRSGLWNTEAFF. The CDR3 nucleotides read TGTGCCAGCAGAAGCGGATTGTGGAACACTGAAGCTTTCTTT.

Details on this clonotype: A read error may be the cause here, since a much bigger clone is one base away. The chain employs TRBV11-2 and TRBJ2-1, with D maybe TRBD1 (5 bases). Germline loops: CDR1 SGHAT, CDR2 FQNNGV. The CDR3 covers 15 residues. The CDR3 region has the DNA TGTGCCTGCAGCTTAGATAGGGGCACCTACAATGAGCAGTTCTTC. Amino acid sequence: CACSLDRGTYNEQFF.

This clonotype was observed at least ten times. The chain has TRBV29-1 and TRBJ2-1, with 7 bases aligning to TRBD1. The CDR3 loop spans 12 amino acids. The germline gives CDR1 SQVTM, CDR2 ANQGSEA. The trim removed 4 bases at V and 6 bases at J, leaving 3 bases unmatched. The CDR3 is CSVARTGNEQFF. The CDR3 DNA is TGCAGCGTTGCTAGGACAGGCAATGAGCAGTTCTTC.

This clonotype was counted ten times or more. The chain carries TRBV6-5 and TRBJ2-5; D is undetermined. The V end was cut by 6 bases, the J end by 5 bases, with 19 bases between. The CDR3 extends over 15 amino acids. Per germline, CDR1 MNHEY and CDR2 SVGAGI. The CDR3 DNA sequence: TGTGCCAGCAGACAAACCCACTCCCTCCGTGAGACCCAGTACTTC. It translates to CASRQTHSLRETQYF.

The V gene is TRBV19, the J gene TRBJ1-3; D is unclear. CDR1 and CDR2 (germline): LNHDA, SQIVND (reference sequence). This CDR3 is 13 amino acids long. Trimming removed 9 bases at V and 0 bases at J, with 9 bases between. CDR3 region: CASGRISGNTIYF. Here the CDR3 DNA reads TGTGCCAGCGGACGGATCTCTGGAAACACCATATATTTT.

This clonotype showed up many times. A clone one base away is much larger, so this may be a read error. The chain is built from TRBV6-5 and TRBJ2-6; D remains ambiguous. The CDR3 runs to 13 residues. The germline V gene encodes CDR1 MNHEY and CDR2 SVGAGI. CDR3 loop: CASTPSTSNVRTF. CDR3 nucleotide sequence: TGTGCCAGCACGCCCTCCACGAGCAACGTCCGGACTTTC.